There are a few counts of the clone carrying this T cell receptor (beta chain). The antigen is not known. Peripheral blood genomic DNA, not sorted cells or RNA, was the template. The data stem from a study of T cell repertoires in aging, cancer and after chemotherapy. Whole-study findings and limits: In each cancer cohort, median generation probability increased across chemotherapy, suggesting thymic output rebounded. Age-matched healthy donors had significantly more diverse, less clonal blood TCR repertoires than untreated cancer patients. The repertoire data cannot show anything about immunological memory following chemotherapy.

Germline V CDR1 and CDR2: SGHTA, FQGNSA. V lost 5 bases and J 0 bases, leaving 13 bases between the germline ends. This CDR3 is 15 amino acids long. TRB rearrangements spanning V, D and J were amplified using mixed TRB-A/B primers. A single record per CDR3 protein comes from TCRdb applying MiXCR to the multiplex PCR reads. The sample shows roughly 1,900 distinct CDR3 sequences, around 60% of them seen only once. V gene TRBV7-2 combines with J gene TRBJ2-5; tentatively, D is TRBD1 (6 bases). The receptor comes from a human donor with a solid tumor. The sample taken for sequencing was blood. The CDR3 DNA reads TGTGCCAGCAGCCCGGACAGATTATACCAAGAGACCCAGTACTTC. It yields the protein CASSPDRLYQETQYF.